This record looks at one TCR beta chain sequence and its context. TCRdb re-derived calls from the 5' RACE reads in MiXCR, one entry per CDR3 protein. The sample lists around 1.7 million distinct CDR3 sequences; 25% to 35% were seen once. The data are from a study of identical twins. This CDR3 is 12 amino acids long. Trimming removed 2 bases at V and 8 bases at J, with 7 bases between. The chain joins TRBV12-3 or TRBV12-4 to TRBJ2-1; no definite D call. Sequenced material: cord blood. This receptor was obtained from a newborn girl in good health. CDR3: CASSLRKDEQFF. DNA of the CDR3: TGTGCCAGCAGTTTACGGAAGGATGAGCAGTTCTTC.